The T cell receptor beta chain described here comes from a study of T cell repertoires in cytomegalovirus infection. Each CDR3 protein gets one entry after TCRdb re-called the reads with MiXCR. Of about 200,000 distinct CDR3 sequences in the sample, 8% to 10% were seen once. Overall study findings and caveats: Cumulated frequencies of public TCR beta families served to identify carriers of CMV plus the relevant HLA.

As for this clonotype: Its antigen is not known.

The receptor was isolated from a human donor in good health (CMV status not recorded). Some clones in this sample may be carry-over from other donors' samples. The sample taken for sequencing was PBMCs.

CDR3 in amino acids: CASSQLRTAYGYTF. The CDR3 DNA reads as TGTGCCAGCAGCCAACTACGGACGGCATATGGCTACACCTTC. The V and J genes are TRBV14 and TRBJ1-2, with D hard to call. Trimming cost V 2 bases and J 5 bases, with 12 bases left between them. The CDR3 runs 14 residues. In germline, CDR1 is SGHDN, CDR2 FVKESK.